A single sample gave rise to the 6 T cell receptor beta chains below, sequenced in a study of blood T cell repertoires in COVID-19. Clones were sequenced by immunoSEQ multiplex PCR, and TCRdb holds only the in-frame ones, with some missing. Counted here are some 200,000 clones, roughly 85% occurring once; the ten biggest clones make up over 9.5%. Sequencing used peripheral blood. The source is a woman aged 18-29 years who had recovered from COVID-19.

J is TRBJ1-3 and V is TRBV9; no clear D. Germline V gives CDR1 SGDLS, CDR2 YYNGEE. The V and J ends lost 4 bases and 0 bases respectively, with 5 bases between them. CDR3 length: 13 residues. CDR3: CASSPLSGNTIYF. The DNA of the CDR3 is TGTGCCAGCAGCCCCCTCTCTGGAAACACCATATATTTT. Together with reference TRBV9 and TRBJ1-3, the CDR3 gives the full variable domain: DSGVTQTPKHLITATGQRVTLRCSPRSGDLSVYWYQQSLDQGLQFLIQYYNGEERAKGNILERFSAQQFPDLHSELNLSSLELGDSALYFCASSPLSGNTIYFGEGSWLTVV.

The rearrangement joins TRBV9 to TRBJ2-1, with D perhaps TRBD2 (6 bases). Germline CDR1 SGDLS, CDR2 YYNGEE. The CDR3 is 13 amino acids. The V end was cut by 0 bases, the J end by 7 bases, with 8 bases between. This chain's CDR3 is CASSVGDWNEQFF. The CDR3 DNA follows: TGTGCCAGCAGCGTAGGGGACTGGAATGAGCAGTTCTTC.

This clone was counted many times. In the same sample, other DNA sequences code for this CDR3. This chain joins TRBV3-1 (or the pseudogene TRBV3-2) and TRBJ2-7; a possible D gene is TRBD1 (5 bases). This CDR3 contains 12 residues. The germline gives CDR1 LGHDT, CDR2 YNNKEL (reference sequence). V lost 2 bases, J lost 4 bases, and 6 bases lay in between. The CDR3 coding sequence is TGTGCCAGCAGCCAAACAGGTTACGAGCAGTACTTC. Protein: CASSQTGYEQYF.

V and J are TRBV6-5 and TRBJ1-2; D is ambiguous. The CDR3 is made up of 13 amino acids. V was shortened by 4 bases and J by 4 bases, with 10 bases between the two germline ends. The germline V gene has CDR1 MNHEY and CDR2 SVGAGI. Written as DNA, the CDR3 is TGTGCCAGCAGTTCACACCTGTCCTATGGCTACACCTTC. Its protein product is CASSSHLSYGYTF.

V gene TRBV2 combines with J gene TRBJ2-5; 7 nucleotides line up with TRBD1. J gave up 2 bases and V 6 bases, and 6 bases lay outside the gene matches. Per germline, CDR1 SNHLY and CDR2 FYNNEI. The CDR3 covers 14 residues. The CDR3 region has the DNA TGTGCCAGCAGGGATAAGACAGGGCAAGAGACCCAGTACTTC. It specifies CASRDKTGQETQYF.

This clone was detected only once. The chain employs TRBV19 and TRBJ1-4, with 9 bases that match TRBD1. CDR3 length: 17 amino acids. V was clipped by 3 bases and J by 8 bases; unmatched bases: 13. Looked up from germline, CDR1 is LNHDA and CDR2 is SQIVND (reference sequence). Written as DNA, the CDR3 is TGTGCCAGTAGTATCATGGGTCGGGGACAGGGTTCCGAAAAACTGTTTTTT. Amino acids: CASSIMGRGQGSEKLFF.